Following are 18 T cell receptor beta chains from one sample sequenced in a study of tumor and adjacent non-tumor tissue in lung cancer. This sample's RNA came from whole unsorted tissue. TCRbeta libraries were built with three rounds of nested PCR, modified from ARM-PCR. TCRdb re-derived calls from the multiplex PCR reads in MiXCR, one entry per CDR3 protein. The repertoire holds 75,000 to 95,000 distinct CDR3 sequences, with about two thirds as singletons. Sequencing used lung tumor tissue. The origin of the receptors is a middle-aged woman with non-small cell lung cancer.

Details on this clonotype: Germline and junction disagree at one end, which may indicate a read error. V and J are TRBV11-2 and TRBJ2-2; D not resolved. Germline lookup yields CDR1 SGHAT and CDR2 FQNNGV. CDR3 length equals 16 residues. In DNA form, the CDR3 reads TGTGCCAGCATCTTAACTCTCAGGTCGAACACCGAGGAGCTGTTTTTT. Protein: CASILTLRSNTEELFF. Full variable domain (missing parts from reference TRBV11-2 and TRBJ2-2): EAGVAQSPRYKIIEKRQSVAFWCNPISGHATLYWYQQILGQGPKLLIQFQNNGVVDDSQLPKDRFSAERLKGVDSTLKIQPAKLEDSAVYLCASILTLRSNTEELFFGEGSRLTVL.

With regard to this clonotype: A much more abundant neighbour one base away suggests this may be a read error. The V gene is TRBV7-9, the J gene TRBJ1-1; D remains unclear. CDR3 length: 13 residues. Germline CDR1 reads SEHNR; CDR2 reads FQNEAQ (reference sequence). The CDR3 DNA follows: TGTGCCAGCAGCTTAGATCTCTATGGTGAAACTTTCTTT. Translated: CASSLDLYGETFF.

This clonotype was seen ten or more times. The genes are TRBV29-1 and TRBJ2-7, with 8 bases lining up with TRBD2. Trimming cost V 7 bases and J 0 bases; bases outside gene matches: 11. From germline, CDR1 is SQVTM and CDR2 ANQGSEA. This CDR3 is 15 amino acids long. The chain's CDR3 is CSALRSGGSSYEQYF. The CDR3, as DNA: TGCAGCGCCTTGAGGTCGGGGGGGAGCTCCTACGAGCAGTACTTC.

To note about this clonotype: Since the CDR3 does not end with the conserved phenylalanine or tryptophan, this likely comes from a read error. The chain is built from TRBV4-1 and TRBJ1-1; 7 positions match TRBD1. The CDR3 covers 17 residues. Looked up from germline, CDR1 is MGHRA and CDR2 is YSYEKL. CDR3 sequence reads: CASSQGSGGGVNAEAFC. The CDR3 DNA sequence: TGTGCCAGCAGCCAGGGGTCAGGGGGGGGGGTGAACGCTGAAGCTTTCTGT.

On this clonotype itself: This may arise from a read error, as a much more abundant clone is one base away. This chain links TRBV5-1 with TRBJ2-2, with D possibly TRBD1 on 5 matching bases. The germline gives CDR1 SGHRS, CDR2 YFSETQ. CDR3 length equals 14 residues. The V and J ends lost 5 bases and 0 bases respectively, with 8 bases between them. The CDR3 is CASRLTANTGELFF. The CDR3 bases are TGCGCCAGCAGATTGACAGCGAACACCGGGGAGCTGTTTTTT.

As for this clonotype: The germline gene is not matched at one end of the junction; a read error may be the cause. The CDR3 coding sequence is TGTGCCAGCAGTCTGATAGAGGGCCTCGGGCAGCCTCAGCATTTT. Its translation: CASSLIEGLGQPQHF. V gene TRBV12-3 or TRBV12-4 combines with J gene TRBJ1-5, with D unclear. CDR3 length: 15 residues.

In its sample, this clonotype was seen a few times. No conserved phenylalanine or tryptophan ends this CDR3, so it is likely a read error. This sequence joins TRBV28 and TRBJ1-1, with TRBD1 identical over 7 bases. Looked up from germline, CDR1 is MDHEN and CDR2 is SYDVKM. The CDR3 runs 13 residues. V lost 6 bases to trimming and J lost 7 bases; unmatched junction nucleotides: 8. CDR3 amino acids: CASRQIRGNEAFS. The DNA of the CDR3 is TGTGCCAGCAGGCAGATCAGGGGGAATGAAGCTTTCTCT.

The chain employs TRBV20-1 and TRBJ2-7; TRBD2 might be the D (6 bases). This CDR3 spans 15 amino acids. Germline V lookup: CDR1 DFQATT, CDR2 SNEGSKA (reference sequence). V lost 0 bases, J lost 3 bases, and 15 bases lay in between. CDR3 loop: CSAREFSGRHYEQYF. The CDR3 DNA follows: TGCAGTGCTAGAGAATTCAGCGGGCGCCACTACGAGCAGTACTTC.

Turning to this clonotype: A read error may produce the germline difference seen at one junction end. This CDR3 reads CASRGGTEVFF. The CDR3 DNA sequence: TGCGCCAGCAGAGGGGGGACCGAAGTTTTCTTT. The chain carries TRBV4-1 and TRBJ1-1; a possible D gene is TRBD1 (6 bases). Germline V gene lookup returns CDR1 MGHRA and CDR2 YSYEKL. This CDR3 is built from 11 residues.

V is TRBV6-5 and J is TRBJ2-5; D perhaps matches TRBD1 (5 bases). Trimming cost V 2 bases and J 5 bases, with 18 bases left between them. The CDR3 spans 16 residues. Germline CDR1 and CDR2: MNHEY and SVGAGI. The CDR3 DNA reads as TGTGCCAGCAGTTACGGGGCTAACGTGGGCCAGGAGACCCAGTACTTC. The encoded protein is CASSYGANVGQETQYF.

The genes are TRBV5-1 and TRBJ1-5, with D perhaps TRBD1 (6 bases). The V gene's germline CDR1 is SGHRS and CDR2 YFSETQ. This CDR3 region has 14 residues. The CDR3 nucleotides are TGCGTTAGCAGCTTGGAGGGGGGGGGTCAGCCCCAGCATTTT. Translated: CVSSLEGGGQPQHF.

With regard to this clonotype: A read error may explain this, as a much larger clone is one base away. The chain links TRBV4-1 to TRBJ1-1, with a possible D match to TRBD1 (5 bases). The CDR3 is 12 residues long. The germline V gene has CDR1 MGHRA and CDR2 YSYEKL. The CDR3, as DNA: TGCGCCATCAGCCGGAGGGGCACTGAAGCTTTCTTT. Protein sequence: CAISRRGTEAFF.

A note on this clonotype: One end of the junction varies from germline; a read error may be responsible. This sequence joins TRBV4-1 and TRBJ1-2, with no clear D. Germline V gives CDR1 MGHRA, CDR2 YSYEKL. The CDR3 has 15 residues. The DNA of the CDR3 is TGCGCCAGCAACCAAGACCAGGTGAGAAACTATGGCTACACCTTC. It translates to CASNQDQVRNYGYTF.

Remarks on this clonotype: One junction end disagrees with the germline gene, perhaps due to a read error. V is TRBV11-2 and J is TRBJ1-3; tentative D call: TRBD1 (5 bases). This CDR3 has 16 residues. Germline V lookup: CDR1 SGHAT, CDR2 FQNNGV. In DNA, the CDR3 is TGTGCCAGCATCGCGAGTTCAGGGACTACTGGAAACACTATATATTTT. Translating gives CASIASSGTTGNTIYF. The whole variable domain, filled in from reference TRBV11-2 and TRBJ1-3, reads EAGVAQSPRYKIIEKRQSVAFWCNPISGHATLYWYQQILGQGPKLLIQFQNNGVVDDSQLPKDRFSAERLKGVDSTLKIQPAKLEDSAVYLCASIASSGTTGNTIYFGEGSWLTVV.

This clonotype was seen a handful of times. The J gene is TRBJ2-1, the V gene TRBV5-1, with D uncertain. The V end was cut by 4 bases, the J end by 6 bases, with 17 bases between. The germline V gene has CDR1 SGHRS and CDR2 YFSETQ. This CDR3 has 15 residues. The CDR3 loop reads CASSPSVDHVNEQFF. The DNA of the CDR3 is TGCGCCAGCAGCCCCTCAGTGGACCACGTCAATGAGCAGTTCTTC.

Details on this clonotype: Germline is not matched at one junction end, which may reflect a read error. The chain is built from TRBV4-2 and TRBJ2-5; no clear D gene. There are 14 residues in the CDR3. Germline CDR1 reads LGHNA; CDR2 reads YNFKEQ. The CDR3 loop is CASSPAFDRETQYF. The CDR3 nucleotides read TGTGCTAGCAGCCCAGCCTTTGATCGAGAGACCCAGTACTTC.

Concerning this clonotype: One junction end does not reproduce the germline sequence, and a read error may be involved. The chain joins TRBV12-3 or TRBV12-4 to TRBJ2-5; D gene ambiguous. The CDR3 contains 16 residues. The CDR3 DNA reads as TGTGGCAGCAACCCCCGTTTACAGCAATTCCAAGAGACCCAGTACTTC. The encoded protein is CGSNPRLQQFQETQYF.

This clonotype was recorded many times. This sequence may be a read error, since a much larger clone differs from it by one base. The chain recombines TRBV6-1 with TRBJ2-7; unclear D gene. The CDR3 has 13 residues. Germline V lookup: CDR1 MNHNS, CDR2 SASEGT. V dropped 10 bases and J dropped 2 bases, with 15 bases sitting between them. Written as DNA, the CDR3 is TGTGCCAACGGGCCCTCCAGCCCCTACGAGCAGTACTTC. Translation: CANGPSSPYEQYF.